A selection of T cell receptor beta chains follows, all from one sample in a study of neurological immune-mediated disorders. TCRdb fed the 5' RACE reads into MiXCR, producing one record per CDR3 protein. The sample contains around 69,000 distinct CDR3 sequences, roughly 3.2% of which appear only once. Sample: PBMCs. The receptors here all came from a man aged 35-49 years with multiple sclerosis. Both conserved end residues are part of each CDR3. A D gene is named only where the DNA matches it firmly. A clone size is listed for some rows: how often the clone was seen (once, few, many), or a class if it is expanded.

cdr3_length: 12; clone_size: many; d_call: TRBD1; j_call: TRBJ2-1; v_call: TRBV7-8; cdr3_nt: TGTGTCACCCGAGGGGGCGTGGATGAGCAGTTCTTC; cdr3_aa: CVTRGGVDEQFF
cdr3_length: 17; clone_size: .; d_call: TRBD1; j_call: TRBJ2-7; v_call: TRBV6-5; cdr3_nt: TGTGCCAGCAGTTACTCTTCGACCGGACAGGGGGACCACGAGCAGTACTTC; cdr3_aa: CASSYSSTGQGDHEQYF
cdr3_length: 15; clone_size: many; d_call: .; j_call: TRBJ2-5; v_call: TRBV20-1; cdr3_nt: TGCAGTGCTAGATTCCAAGCGCTGGACGGAGAGACCCAGTACTTC; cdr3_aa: CSARFQALDGETQYF
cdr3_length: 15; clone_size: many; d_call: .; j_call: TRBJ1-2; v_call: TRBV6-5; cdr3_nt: TGTGCCAGCAGTTACCTTAGGGACATCCCACATGGCTACACCTTC; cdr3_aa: CASSYLRDIPHGYTF
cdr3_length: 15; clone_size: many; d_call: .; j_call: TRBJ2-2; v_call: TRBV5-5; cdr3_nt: TGTGCCAGCAGCTGGAGTAGCGCGAACACCGGGGAGCTGTTTTTT; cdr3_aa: CASSWSSANTGELFF
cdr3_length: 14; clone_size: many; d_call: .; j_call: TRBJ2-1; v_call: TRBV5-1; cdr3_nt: TGCGCCAGCAGCTTGGTACAGGGAAGGGATGAGCAGTTCTTC; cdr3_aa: CASSLVQGRDEQFF
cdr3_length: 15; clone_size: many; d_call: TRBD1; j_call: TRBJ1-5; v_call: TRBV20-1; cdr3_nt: TGCAGTGCTAGGAGGACAGGGTTGAGCAATCAGCCCCAGCATTTT; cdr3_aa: CSARRTGLSNQPQHF
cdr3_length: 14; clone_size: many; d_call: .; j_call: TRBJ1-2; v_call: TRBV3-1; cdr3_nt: TGTGCCAGCAGCCGTATGGGGCCGGTATATGGCTACACCTTC; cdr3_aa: CASSRMGPVYGYTF
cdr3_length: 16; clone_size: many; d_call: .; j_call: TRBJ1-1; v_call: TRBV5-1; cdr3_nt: TGCGCCAGCAGCGCCACAGGCGTACCCATGAACACTGAAGCTTTCTTT; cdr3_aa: CASSATGVPMNTEAFF
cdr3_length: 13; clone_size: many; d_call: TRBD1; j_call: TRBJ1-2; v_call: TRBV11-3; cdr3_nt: TGTGCCAGCAGCAAGGGACAGGATGACGGCTACACCTTC; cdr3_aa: CASSKGQDDGYTF
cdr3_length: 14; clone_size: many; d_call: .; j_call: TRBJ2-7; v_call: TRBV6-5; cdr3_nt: TGTGCCAGCAGTTACTCCCGGGGGCGTTACGAGCAGTACTTC; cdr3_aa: CASSYSRGRYEQYF
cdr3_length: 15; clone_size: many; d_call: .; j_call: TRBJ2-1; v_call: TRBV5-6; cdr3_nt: TGTGCCAGCAGCCTCCCGGGGGGCCTAATAAATGAGCAGTTCTTC; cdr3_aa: CASSLPGGLINEQFF
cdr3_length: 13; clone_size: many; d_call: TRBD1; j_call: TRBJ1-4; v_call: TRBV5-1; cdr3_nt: TGCGCCAGCAGCCCCGGACAGGATGAAAAACTGTTTTTT; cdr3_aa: CASSPGQDEKLFF
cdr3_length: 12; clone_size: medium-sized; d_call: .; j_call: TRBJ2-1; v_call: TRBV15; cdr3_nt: TGTGCCACCAGCAGAGAGGGCAATGAGCAGTTCTTC; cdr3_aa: CATSREGNEQFF
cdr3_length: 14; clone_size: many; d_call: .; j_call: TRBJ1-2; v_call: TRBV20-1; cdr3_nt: TGCAGTGCTAGAGAGGGGTCTTCTAACTATGGCTACACCTTC; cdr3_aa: CSAREGSSNYGYTF
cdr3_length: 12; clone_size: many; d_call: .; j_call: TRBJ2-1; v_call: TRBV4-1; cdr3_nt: TGCGCCAGCAGCCAAGATTTGAATGAGCAGTTCTTC; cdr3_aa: CASSQDLNEQFF
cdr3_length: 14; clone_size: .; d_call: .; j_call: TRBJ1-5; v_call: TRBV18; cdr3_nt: TGTGCCAGCTCACCACCAGGCTGGGGCCAGCCCCAGCATTTT; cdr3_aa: CASSPPGWGQPQHF
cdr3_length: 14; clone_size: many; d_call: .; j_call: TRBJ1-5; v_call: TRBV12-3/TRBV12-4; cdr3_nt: TGTGCCAGCAGTTCAACCCAGAGCAATCAGCCCCAGCATTTT; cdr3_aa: CASSSTQSNQPQHF
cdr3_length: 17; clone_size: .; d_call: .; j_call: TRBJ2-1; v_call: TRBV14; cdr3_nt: TGTGCCAGCAGCCAAGAAGGTCCAGCGTACGGGACATATGAGCAGTTCTTC; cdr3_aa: CASSQEGPAYGTYEQFF
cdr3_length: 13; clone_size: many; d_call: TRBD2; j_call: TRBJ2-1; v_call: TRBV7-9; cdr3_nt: TGTGCCAGCAGCTTCGGGACTAGCAATGAGCAGTTCTTC; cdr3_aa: CASSFGTSNEQFF
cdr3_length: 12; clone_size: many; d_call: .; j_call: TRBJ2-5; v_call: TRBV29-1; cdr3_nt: TGCAGCGTGGCAGTCAGTCAAGAGACCCAGTACTTC; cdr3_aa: CSVAVSQETQYF
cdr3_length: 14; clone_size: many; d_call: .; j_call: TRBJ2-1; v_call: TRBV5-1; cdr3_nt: TGCGCCAGCAGCTTAGGGGGGGAGTACAATGAGCAGTTCTTC; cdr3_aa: CASSLGGEYNEQFF
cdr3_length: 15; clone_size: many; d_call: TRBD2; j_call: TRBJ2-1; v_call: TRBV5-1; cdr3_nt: TGCGCCAGCAGCATTAGCGGGGGGACCTACAATGAGCAGTTCTTC; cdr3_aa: CASSISGGTYNEQFF
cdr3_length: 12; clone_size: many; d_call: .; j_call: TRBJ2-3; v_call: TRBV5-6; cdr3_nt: TGTGCCAGCAGCTCCGGCCCCCCTACGCAGTATTTT; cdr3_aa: CASSSGPPTQYF
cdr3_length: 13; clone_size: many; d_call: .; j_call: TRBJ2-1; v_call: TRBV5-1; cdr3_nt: TGCGCCAGCATTCAGGAGGGGATGGATGAGCAGTTCTTC; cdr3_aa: CASIQEGMDEQFF
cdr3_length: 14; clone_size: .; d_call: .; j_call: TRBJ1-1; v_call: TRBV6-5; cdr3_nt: TGTGCCAGCAGTTACTTCCGGGACACCATGAGGGCTTTCTTT; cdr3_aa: CASSYFRDTMRAFF
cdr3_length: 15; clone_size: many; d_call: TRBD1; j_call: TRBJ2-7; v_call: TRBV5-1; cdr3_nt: TGCGCCAGCAGCGCTCAGGGACAGGGGGTCTACGAGCAGTACTTC; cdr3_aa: CASSAQGQGVYEQYF
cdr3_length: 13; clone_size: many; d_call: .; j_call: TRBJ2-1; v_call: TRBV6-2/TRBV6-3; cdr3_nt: TGTGCCAGCAGTTATCTATTCTTAAATGAGCAGTTCTTC; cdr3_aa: CASSYLFLNEQFF
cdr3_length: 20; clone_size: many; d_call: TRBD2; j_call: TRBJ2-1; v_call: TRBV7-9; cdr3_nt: TGTGCCAGCAGCATCTCTCCGGGACTAGCGGGACCGAGGGGCTACAATGAGCAGTTCTTC; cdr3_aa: CASSISPGLAGPRGYNEQFF
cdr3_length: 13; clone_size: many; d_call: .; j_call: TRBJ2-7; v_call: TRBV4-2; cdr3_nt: TGTGCCAGCAGCCTGCCAGGGACTTACGAGCAGTACTTC; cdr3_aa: CASSLPGTYEQYF
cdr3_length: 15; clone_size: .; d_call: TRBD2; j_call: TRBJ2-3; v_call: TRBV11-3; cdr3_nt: TGTGCCAGCAGCTCCCCCGGGGGGATGCAGGATACGCAGTATTTT; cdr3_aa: CASSSPGGMQDTQYF
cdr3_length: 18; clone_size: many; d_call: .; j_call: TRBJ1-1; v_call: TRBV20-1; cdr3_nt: TGCAGTGCTAGAGATAGGGGGAAGTCGAGGGGGGCGGGAACTGAAGCTTTCTTT; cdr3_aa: CSARDRGKSRGAGTEAFF
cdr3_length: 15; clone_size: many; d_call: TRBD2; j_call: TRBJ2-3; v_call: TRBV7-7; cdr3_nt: TGTGCCAGCAGCTTAGGTAGCGGGGGGGCATCTACGCAGTATTTT; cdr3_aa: CASSLGSGGASTQYF
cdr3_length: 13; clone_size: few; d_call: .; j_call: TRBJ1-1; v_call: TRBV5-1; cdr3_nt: TGCGCCAGCAGCACCCAGGGGAACACTGAAGCTTTCTTT; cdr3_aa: CASSTQGNTEAFF
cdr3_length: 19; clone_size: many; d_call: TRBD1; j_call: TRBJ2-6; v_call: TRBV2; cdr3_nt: TGTGCCAGCACTTCTTACCGGGACAGGAAAATCTCTGGGGCCAACGTCCTGACTTTC; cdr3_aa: CASTSYRDRKISGANVLTF
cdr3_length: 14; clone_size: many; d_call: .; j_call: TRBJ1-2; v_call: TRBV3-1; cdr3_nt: TGTGCCAGCAGCCAGATGGAAGGGAAGTCTGGCTACACCTTC; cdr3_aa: CASSQMEGKSGYTF
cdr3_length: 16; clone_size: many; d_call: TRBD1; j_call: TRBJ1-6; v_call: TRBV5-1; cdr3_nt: TGCGCCAGCAGCTCTTATTCCACAGGGGGCGGTTCACCCCTCCACTTT; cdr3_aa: CASSSYSTGGGSPLHF
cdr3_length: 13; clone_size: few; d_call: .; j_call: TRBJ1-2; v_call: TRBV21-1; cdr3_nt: TGTGCCAGCAGCAATAGAACAGAACCCCGCTACACCTTC; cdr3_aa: CASSNRTEPRYTF
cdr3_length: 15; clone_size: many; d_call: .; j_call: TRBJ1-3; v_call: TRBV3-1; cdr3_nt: TGTGCCAGCAGCCCGACGGTCAGACTAGGAAACACCATATATTTT; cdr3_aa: CASSPTVRLGNTIYF
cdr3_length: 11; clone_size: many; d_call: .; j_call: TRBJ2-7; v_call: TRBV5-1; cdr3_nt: TGCGCCAGCAGATCCTCCTACGAGCAGTACTTC; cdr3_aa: CASRSSYEQYF
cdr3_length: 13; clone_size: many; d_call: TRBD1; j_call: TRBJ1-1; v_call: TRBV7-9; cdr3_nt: TGTGCCAGCATGACAGGGAGGAACACTGAAGCTTTCTTT; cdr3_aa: CASMTGRNTEAFF
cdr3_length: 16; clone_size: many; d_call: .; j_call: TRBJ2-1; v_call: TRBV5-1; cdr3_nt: TGCGCCAGCAGCTTGGGGGTGTGGGACACACACAATGAGCAGTTCTTC; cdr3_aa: CASSLGVWDTHNEQFF
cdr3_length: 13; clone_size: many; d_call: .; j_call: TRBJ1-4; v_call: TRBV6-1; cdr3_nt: TGTGCCAGCAGTGTAGACCCGAATGAAAAACTGTTTTTT; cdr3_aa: CASSVDPNEKLFF
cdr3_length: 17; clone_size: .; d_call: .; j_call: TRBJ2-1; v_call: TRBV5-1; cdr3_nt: TGCGCCAGCAGCTTGGATATCTGGGGTGGCTCCTACAATGAGCAGTTCTTC; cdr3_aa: CASSLDIWGGSYNEQFF
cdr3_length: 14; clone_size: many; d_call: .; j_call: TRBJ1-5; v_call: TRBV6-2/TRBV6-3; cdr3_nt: TGTGCCAGCAGTCCCCACCAGGGCAGCCAGCCCCAGCATTTT; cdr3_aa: CASSPHQGSQPQHF
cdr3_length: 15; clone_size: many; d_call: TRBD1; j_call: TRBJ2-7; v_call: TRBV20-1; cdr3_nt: TGCAGTGCTAGAGATTTGAGGACAGGGGCCTACGAGCAGTACTTC; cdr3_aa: CSARDLRTGAYEQYF
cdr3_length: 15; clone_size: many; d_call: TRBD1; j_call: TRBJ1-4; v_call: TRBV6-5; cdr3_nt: TGTGCCAGCAGCAAAGGAGGACAGGGAATTGGAAAACTGTTTTTT; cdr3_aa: CASSKGGQGIGKLFF
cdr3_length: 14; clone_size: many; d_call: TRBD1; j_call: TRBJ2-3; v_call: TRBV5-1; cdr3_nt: TGCGCCAGCAGCTGGGGGCAGGGGGCAGATACGCAGTATTTT; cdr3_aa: CASSWGQGADTQYF
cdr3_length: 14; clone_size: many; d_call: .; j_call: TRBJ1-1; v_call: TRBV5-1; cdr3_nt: TGCGCCAGCAGCTTGTTCCAGGGGATGACTGAAGCTTTCTTT; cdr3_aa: CASSLFQGMTEAFF
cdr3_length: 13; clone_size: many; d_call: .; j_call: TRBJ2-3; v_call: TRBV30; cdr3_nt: TGTGCCTGGGGCCTCAGGGGAGCAGATACGCAGTATTTT; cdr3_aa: CAWGLRGADTQYF
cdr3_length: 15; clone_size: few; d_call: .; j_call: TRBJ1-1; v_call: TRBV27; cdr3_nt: TGTGCCAGCAGTTCCGCCGACAGTCCTCACGCTGAAGCTTTCTTT; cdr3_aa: CASSSADSPHAEAFF
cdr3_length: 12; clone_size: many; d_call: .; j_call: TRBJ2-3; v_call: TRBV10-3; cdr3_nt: TGTGCCATCAGCCCAGGGGCAGATACGCAGTATTTT; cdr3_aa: CAISPGADTQYF
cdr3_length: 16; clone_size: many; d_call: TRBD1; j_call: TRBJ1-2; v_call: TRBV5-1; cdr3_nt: TGCGCCAGCAGCCCAGACAACAGGGGCCAAAACTATGGCTACACCTTC; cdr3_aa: CASSPDNRGQNYGYTF
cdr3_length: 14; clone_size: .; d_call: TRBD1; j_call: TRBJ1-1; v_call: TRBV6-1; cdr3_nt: TGTGCCAGCAGTGTAGACAGGGCGAACGCTGAAGCTTTCTTT; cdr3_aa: CASSVDRANAEAFF
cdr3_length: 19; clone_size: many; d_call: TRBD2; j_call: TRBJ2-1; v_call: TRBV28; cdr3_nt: TGTGCCAGCAGTGCAAATACCCTACGCGGGGGGGCCCCCTACAATGAGCAGTTCTTC; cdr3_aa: CASSANTLRGGAPYNEQFF
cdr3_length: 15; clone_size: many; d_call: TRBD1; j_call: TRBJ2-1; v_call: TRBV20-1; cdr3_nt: TGCAGTGCTAGAGATCACCAGGGGGCAACCAATGAGCAGTTCTTC; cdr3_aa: CSARDHQGATNEQFF